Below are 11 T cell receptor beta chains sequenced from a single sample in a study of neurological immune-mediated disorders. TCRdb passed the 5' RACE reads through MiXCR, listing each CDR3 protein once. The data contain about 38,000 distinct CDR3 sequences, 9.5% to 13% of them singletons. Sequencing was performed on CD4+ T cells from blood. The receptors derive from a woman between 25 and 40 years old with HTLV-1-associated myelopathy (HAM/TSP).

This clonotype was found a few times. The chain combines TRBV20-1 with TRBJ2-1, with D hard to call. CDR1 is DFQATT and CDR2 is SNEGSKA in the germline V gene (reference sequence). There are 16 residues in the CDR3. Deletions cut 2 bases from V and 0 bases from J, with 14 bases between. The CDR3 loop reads CSARSYTASSYNEQFF. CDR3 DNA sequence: TGCAGTGCTAGATCCTACACCGCCAGCTCCTACAATGAGCAGTTCTTC.

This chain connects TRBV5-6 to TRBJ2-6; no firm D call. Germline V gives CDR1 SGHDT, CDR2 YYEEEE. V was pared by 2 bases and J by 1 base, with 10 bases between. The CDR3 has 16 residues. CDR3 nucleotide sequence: TGTGCCAGCAGCTTCCGGAAAATATCTGGGGCCAACGTCCTGACTTTC. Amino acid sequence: CASSFRKISGANVLTF.

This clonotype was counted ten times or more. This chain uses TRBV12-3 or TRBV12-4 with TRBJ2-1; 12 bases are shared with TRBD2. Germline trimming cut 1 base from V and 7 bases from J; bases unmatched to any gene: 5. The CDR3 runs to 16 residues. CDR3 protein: CASSLVGLAGNNEQFF. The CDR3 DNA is TGTGCCAGCAGTTTAGTAGGACTAGCGGGGAATAATGAGCAGTTCTTC.

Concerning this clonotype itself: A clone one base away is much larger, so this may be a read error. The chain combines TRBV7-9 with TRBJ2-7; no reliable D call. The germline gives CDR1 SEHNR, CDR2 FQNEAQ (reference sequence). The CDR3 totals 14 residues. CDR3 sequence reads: CTSSSPASRLEQYF. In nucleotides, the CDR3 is TGTACCAGCAGCTCCCCGGCATCTCGTCTCGAGCAGTACTTC.

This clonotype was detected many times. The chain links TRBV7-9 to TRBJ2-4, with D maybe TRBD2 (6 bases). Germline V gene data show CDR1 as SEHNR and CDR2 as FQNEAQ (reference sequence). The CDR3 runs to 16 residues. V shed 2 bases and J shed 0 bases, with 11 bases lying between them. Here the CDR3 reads CASSLSGVGAKNIQYF. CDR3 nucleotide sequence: TGTGCCAGCAGCTTATCGGGGGTGGGAGCCAAAAACATTCAGTACTTC. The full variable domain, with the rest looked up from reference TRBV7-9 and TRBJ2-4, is DTGVSQNPRHKITKRGQNVTFRCDPISEHNRLYWYRQTLGQGPEFLTYFQNEAQLEKSRLLSDRFSAERPKGSFSTLEIQRTEQGDSAMYLCASSLSGVGAKNIQYFGAGTRLSVL.

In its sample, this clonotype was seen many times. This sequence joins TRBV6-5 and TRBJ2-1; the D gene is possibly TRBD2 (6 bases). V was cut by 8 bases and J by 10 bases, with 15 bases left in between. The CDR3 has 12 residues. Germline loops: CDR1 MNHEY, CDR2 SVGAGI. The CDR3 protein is CASHTRGFEQFF. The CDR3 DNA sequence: TGTGCCAGCCACACGCGGGGTTTCGAGCAGTTCTTC.

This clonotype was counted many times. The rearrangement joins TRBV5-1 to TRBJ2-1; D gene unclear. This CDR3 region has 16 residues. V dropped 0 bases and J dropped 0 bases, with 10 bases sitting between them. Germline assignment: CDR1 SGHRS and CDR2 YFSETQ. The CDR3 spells CASSLGSASSYNEQFF. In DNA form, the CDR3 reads TGCGCCAGCAGCTTGGGGTCGGCGAGCTCCTACAATGAGCAGTTCTTC. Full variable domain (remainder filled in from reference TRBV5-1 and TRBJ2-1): KAGVTQTPRYLIKTRGQQVTLSCSPISGHRSVSWYQQTPGQGLQFLFEYFSETQRNKGNFPGRFSGRQFSNSRSEMNVSTLELGDSALYLCASSLGSASSYNEQFFGPGTRLTVL.

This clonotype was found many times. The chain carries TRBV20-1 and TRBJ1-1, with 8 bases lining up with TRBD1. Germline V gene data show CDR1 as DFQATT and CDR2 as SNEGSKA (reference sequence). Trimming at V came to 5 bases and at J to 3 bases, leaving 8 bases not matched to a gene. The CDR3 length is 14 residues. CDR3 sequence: CSAHRAQGDTEAFF. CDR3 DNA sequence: TGCAGTGCTCACCGTGCACAGGGGGACACTGAAGCTTTCTTT.

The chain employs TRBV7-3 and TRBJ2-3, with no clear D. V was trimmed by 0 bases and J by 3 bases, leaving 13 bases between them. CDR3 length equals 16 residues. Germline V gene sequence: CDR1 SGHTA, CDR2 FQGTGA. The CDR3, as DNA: TGTGCCAGCAGCTTAACCGCACGAGTTTCAACAGATACGCAGTATTTT. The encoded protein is CASSLTARVSTDTQYF.

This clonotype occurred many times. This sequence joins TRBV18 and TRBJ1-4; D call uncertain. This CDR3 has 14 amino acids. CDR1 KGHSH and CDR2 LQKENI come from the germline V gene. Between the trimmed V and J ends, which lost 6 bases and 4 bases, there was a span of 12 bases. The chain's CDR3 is CASSPQGLNEKLFF. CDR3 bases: TGTGCCAGCTCCCCCCAAGGACTTAATGAAAAACTGTTTTTT.

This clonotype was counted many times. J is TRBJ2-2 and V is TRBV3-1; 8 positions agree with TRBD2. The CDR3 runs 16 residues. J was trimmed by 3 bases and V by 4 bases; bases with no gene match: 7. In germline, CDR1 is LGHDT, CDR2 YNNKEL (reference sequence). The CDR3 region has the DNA TGTGCCAGCAGCCGAAGGACTAGCCGTGACACCGGGGAGCTGTTTTTT. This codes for CASSRRTSRDTGELFF.